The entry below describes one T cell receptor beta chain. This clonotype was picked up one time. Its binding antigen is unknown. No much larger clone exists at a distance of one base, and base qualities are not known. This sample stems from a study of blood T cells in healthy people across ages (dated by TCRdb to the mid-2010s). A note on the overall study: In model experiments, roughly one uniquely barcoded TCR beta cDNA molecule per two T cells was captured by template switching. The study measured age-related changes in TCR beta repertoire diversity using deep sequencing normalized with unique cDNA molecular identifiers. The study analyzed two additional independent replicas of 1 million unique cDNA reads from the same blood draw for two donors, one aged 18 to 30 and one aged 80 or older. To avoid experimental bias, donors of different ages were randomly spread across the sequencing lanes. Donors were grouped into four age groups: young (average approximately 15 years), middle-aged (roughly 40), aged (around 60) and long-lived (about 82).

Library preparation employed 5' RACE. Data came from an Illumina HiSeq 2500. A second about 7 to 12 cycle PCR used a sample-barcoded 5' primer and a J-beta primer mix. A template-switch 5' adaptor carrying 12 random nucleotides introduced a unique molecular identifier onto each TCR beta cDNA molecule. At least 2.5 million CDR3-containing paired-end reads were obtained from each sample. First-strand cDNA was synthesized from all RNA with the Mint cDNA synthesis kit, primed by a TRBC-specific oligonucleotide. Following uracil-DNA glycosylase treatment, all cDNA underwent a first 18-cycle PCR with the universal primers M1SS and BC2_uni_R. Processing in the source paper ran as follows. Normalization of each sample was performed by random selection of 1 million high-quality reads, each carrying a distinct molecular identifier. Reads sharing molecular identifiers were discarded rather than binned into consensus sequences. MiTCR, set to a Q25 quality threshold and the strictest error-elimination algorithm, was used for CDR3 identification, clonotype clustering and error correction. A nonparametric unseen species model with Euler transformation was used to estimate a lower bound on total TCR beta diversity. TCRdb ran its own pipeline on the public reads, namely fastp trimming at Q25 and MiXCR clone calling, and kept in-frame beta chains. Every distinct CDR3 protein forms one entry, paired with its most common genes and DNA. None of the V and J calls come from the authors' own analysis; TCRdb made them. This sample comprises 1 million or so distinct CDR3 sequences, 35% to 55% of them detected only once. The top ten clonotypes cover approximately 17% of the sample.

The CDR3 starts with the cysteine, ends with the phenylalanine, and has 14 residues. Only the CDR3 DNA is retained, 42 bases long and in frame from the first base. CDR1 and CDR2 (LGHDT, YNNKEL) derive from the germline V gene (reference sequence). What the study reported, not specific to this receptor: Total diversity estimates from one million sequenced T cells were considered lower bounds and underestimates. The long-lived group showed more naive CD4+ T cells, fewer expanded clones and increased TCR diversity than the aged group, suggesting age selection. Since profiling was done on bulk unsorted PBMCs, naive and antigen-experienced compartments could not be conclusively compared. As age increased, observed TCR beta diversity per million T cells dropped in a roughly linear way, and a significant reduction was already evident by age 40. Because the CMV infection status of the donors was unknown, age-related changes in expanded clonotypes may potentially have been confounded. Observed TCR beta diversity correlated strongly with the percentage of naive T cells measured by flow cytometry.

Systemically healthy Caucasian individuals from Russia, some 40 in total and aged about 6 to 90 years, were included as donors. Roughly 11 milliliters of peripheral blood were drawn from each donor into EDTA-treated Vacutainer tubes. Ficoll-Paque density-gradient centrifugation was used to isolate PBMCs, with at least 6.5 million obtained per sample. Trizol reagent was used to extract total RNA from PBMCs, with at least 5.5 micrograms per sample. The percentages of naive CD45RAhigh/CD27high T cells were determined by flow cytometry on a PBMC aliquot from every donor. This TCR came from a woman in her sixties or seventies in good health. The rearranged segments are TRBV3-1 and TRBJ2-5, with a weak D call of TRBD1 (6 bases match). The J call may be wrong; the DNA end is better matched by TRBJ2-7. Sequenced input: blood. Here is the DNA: TGTGCCAGCAGCCAAAATACAGGGAACTACGAGCAGTACTTC. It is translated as CASSQNTGNYEQYF.